The 5 T cell receptor beta chains reported below all come from one sample, sequenced in a study of beta chain features in type 1 diabetes. Points from the study as a whole: Across all four CD4+ subsets, people with type 1 diabetes showed modestly shorter TCRB CDR3s.

Antigens for these TCRs are unknown. The isolated RNA, all of it, was reverse transcribed, so expressed TCRB transcripts were what got sequenced. Profiled with immunoSEQ multiplex PCR; TCRdb holds only in-frame clones, not every one. The table includes roughly 300,000 clones, roughly an eighth detected once. The source material was naive CD4+ T cells from blood. The receptors were gathered from a man between 25 and 39 years old with type 1 diabetes.

This clone was detected only a few times. This chain uses TRBV7-2 with TRBJ1-5, with 7 nucleotides matching TRBD1. The CDR3 is 15 amino acids. Trimming took 3 bases from V and 4 from J; bases not matched to a gene: 6. The germline V gene has CDR1 SGHTA and CDR2 FQGNSA. CDR3 in DNA: TGTGCCAGCAGCTTGAAGTCAGGGGGGAATCAGCCCCAGCATTTT. Protein sequence: CASSLKSGGNQPQHF.

The table lists this clone with a few counts. This chain uses TRBV7-6 with TRBJ1-2, with no clear D. CDR1 and CDR2 (germline): SGHVS, FNYEAQ. This CDR3 is 16 amino acids long. V was clipped by 7 bases and J by 8 bases, with 26 bases between them. CDR3: CASTSFSTETPGGYTF. The CDR3, as DNA: TGTGCCAGCACCTCATTTAGCACAGAAACTCCGGGAGGCTACACCTTC.

This clone has a handful of counts. The V and J genes are TRBV28 and TRBJ2-7; weak D call: TRBD1 (6 bases). This CDR3 spans 14 amino acids. Trimming took 4 bases from V and 3 from J, leaving 13 bases between them. Germline V lookup: CDR1 MDHEN, CDR2 SYDVKM. The CDR3 DNA reads TGTGCCAGCAGTTCCGGACAGAGCTTCTACGAGCAGTACTTC. This encodes CASSSGQSFYEQYF.

This clone was observed a few times. This rearrangement joins TRBV29-1 to TRBJ2-2; maybe TRBD2 (6 bases). Trimming cost V 4 bases and J 7 bases, with 16 bases left between them. Germline lookup yields CDR1 SQVTM and CDR2 ANQGSEA. The length of the CDR3 is 14 residues. This CDR3 is CSVGLVGRGGELFF. The DNA of the CDR3 is TGCAGCGTTGGACTAGTGGGAAGGGGCGGGGAGCTGTTTTTT.

The CDR3 coding sequence is TGCAGCGTTGAAGATCCACGGGGAGCCAAAAACATTCAGTACTTC. Translation: CSVEDPRGAKNIQYF. This rearrangement joins TRBV29-1 to TRBJ2-4, with a possible D match to TRBD2 (5 bases). V lost 0 bases and J 0 bases, leaving 9 bases between the germline ends. Germline V gene sequence: CDR1 SQVTM, CDR2 ANQGSEA. The CDR3 is made up of 15 amino acids.